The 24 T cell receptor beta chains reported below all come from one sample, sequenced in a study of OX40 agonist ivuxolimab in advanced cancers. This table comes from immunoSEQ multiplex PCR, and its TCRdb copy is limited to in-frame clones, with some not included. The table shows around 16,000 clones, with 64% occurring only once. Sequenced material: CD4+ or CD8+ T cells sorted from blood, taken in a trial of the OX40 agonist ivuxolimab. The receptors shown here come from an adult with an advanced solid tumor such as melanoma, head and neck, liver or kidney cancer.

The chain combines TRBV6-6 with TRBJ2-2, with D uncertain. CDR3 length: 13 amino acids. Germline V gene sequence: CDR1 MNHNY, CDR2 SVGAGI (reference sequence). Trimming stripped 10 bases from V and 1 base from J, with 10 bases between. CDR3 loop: CATRERNTGELFF. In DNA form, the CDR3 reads TGTGCCACTCGAGAGCGGAACACCGGGGAGCTGTTTTTT.

The CDR3 sequence: CASSLGQGVNYEQYF. CDR3 sequence (DNA): TGTGCCAGCAGCCTTGGACAGGGGGTTAACTACGAGCAGTACTTC. The chain employs TRBV5-4 and TRBJ2-7; 10 positions agree with TRBD1. Losses at the gene ends were 4 bases for V and 3 bases for J; bases not matched to a gene: 7. CDR3 length: 15 amino acids. CDR1 is SGHNT, CDR2 YYREEE, per germline (reference sequence).

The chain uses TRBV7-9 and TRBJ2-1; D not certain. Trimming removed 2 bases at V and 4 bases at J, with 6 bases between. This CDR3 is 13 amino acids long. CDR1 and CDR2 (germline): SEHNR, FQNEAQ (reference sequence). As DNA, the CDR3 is TGTGCCAGCAGCTTAAGGATTTACAATGAGCAGTTCTTC. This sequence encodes CASSLRIYNEQFF.

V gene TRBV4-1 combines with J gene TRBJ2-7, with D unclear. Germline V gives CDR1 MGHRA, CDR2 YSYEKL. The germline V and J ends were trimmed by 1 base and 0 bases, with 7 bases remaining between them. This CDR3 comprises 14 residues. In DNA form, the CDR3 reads TGCGCCAGCAGCCAAGCGGCGGACTCCTACGAGCAGTACTTC. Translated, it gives CASSQAADSYEQYF.

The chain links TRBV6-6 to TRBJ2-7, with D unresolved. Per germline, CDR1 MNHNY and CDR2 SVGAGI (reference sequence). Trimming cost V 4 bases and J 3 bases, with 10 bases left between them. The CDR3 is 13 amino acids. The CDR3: CASSSVRSYEQYF. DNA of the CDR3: TGTGCCAGCAGTTCGGTCAGAAGCTACGAGCAGTACTTC.

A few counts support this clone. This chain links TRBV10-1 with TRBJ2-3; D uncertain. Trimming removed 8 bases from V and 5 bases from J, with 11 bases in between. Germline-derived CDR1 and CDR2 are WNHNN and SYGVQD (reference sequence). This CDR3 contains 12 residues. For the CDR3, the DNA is TGCGCCAGCTCCCCAGGCGGAGATACGCAGTATTTT. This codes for CASSPGGDTQYF.

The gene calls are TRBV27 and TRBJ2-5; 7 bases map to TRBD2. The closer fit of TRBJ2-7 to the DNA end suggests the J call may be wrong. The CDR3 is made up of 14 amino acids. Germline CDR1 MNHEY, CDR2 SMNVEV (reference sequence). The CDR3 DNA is TGTGCCAGCAGTCCGGGACTAATCCTCTACGAGCAGTACTTC. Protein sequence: CASSPGLILYEQYF.

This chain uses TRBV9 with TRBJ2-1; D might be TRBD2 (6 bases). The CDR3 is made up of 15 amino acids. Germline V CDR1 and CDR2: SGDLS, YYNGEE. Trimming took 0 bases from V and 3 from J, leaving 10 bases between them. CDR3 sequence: CASSVGGARYNEQFF. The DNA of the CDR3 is TGTGCCAGCAGCGTAGGCGGGGCCCGCTACAATGAGCAGTTCTTC.

The CDR3 region has the DNA TGTGCCAGCTCAACAGGGGGTATGAACACTGAAGCTTTCTTT. It encodes CASSTGGMNTEAFF. The V gene is TRBV2, the J gene TRBJ1-1, with TRBD1 matching over 8 bases. Germline-derived CDR1 and CDR2 are SNHLY and FYNNEI. CDR3 length equals 14 residues. The junction had 5 bases not matched to a gene; V was cut back by 8 bases and J by 0 bases.

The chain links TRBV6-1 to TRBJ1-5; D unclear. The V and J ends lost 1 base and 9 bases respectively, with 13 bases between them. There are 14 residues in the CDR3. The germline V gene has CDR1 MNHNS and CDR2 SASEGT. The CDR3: CASSEGRYTGPQHF. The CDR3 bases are TGTGCCAGCAGTGAAGGTCGGTACACCGGGCCCCAGCATTTT.

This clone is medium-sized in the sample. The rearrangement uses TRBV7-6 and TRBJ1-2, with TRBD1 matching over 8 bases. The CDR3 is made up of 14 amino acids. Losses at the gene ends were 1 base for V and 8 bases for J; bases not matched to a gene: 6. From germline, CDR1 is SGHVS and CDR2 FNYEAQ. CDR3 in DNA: TGTGCCAGCAGCTTAGAAGCAGACAGGGGCGGCTACACCTTC. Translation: CASSLEADRGGYTF.

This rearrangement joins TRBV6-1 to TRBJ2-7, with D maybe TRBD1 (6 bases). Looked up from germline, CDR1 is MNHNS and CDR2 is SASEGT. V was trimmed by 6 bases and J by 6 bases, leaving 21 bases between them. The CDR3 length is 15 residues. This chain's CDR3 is CASSPSDTGLFEQYF. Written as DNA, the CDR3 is TGTGCCAGCAGCCCTAGTGATACAGGGTTATTCGAGCAGTACTTC.

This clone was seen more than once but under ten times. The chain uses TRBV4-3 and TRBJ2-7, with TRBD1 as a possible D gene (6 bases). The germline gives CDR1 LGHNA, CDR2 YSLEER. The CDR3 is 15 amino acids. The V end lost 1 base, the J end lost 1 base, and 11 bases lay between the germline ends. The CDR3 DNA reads TGCGCCAGCAGCCAAGCCTCGGACAGTTCCTACGAGCAGTACTTC. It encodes CASSQASDSSYEQYF.

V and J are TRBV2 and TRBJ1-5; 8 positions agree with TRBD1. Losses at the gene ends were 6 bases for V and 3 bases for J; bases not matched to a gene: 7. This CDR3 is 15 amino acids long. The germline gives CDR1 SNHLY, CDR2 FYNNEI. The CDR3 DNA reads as TGTGCCAGCAGGGGAGACAGGGGTCTCAATCAGCCCCAGCATTTT. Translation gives CASRGDRGLNQPQHF.

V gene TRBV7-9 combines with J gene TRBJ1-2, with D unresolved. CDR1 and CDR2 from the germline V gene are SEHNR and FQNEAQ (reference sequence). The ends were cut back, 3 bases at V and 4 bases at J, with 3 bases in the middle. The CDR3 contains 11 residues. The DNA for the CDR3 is TGTGCCAGCAGCTTTGGCTATGGCTACACCTTC. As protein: CASSFGYGYTF.

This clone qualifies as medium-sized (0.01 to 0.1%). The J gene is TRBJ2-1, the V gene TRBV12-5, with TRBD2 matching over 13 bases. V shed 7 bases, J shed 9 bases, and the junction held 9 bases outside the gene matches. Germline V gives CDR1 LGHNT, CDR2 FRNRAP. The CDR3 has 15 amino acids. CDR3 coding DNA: TGTGCTAGTGCCGGGACTAGCGGGGCATATGGTGAGCAGTTCTTC. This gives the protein CASAGTSGAYGEQFF.

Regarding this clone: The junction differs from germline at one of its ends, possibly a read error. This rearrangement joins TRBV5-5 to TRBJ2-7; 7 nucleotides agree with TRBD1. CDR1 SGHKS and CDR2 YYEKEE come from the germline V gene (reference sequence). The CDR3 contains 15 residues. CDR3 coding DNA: TGCGCCAGCAGCCTTTCAAGGGGGCCGGGATACGAGCAGTACTTC. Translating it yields CASSLSRGPGYEQYF.

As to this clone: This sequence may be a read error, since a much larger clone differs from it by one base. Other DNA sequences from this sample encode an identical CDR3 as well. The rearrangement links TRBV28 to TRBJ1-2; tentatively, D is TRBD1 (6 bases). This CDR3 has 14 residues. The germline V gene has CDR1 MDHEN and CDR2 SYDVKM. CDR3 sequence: CASSLLLGQYGYTF. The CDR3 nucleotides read TGCGCCAGCAGTTTACTTCTAGGACAGTATGGCTACACCTTC.

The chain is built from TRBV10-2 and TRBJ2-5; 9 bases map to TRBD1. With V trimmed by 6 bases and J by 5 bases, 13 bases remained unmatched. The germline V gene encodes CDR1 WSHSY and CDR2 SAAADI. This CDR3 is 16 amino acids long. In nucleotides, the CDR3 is TGCGCCAGCAGGCTCCACCTGACAGGGGGTGATGAGACCCAGTACTTC. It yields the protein CASRLHLTGGDETQYF.

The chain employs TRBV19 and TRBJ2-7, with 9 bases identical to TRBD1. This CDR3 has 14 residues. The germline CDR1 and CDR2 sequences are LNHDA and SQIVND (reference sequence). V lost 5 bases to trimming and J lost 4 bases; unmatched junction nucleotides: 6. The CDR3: CASSAGTGYYEQYF. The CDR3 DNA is TGTGCCAGTAGTGCAGGGACAGGGTATTACGAGCAGTACTTC.

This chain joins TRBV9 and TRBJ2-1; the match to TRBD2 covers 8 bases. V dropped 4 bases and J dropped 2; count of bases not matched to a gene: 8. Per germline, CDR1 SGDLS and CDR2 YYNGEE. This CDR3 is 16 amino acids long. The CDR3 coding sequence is TGTGCCAGCAGCCCTAGGTGGCGGGGGGCCTACAATGAGCAGTTCTTC. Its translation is CASSPRWRGAYNEQFF.

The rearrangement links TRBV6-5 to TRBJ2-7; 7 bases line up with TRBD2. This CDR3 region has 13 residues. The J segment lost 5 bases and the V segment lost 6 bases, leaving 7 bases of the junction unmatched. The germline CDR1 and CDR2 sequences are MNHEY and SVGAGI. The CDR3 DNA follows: TGTGCCAGCAGATTAAACGGGAGGCACGAGCAGTACTTC. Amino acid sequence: CASRLNGRHEQYF.

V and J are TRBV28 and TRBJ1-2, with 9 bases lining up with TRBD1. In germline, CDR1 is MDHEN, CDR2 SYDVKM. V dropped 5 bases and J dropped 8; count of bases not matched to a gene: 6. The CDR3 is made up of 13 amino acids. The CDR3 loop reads CASSPRQGGGYTF. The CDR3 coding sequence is TGTGCCAGCAGTCCGCGACAGGGGGGAGGCTACACCTTC.

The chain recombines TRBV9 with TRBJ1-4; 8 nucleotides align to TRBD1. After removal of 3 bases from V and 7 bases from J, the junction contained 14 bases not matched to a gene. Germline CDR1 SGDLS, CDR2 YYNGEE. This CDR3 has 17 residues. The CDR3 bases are TGTGCCAGCAGCGATGGGACAGGACGCCGGGGGGGTGAAAAACTGTTTTTT. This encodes CASSDGTGRRGGEKLFF.